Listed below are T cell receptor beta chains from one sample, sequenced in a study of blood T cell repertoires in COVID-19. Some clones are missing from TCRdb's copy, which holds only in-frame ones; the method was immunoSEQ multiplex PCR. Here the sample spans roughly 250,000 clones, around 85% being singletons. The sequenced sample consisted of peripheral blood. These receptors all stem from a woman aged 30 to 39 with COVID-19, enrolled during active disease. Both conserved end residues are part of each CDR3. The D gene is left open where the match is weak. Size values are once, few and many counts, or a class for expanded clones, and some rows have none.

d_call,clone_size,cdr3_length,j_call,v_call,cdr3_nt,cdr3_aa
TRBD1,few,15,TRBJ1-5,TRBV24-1,TGTGCCACCAGTGATGGGACAGCCCCTAGTCAGCCCCAGCATTTT,CATSDGTAPSQPQHF
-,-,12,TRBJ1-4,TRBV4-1,TGCGCCAGCAGCCACCCGTATGAAAAACTGTTTTTT,CASSHPYEKLFF
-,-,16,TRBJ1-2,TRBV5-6,TGTGCCAGCAGCTTGGCATCGGTTGGGCAACTAGATGGCTACACCTTC,CASSLASVGQLDGYTF
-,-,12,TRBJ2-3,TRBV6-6,TGTGCCAGCAGACACCTCACAGATACGCAGTATTTT,CASRHLTDTQYF
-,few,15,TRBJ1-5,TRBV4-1,TGCGCCAGCAGCCAAGTAGGGGGTGGGTCCACACCCCAGCATTTT,CASSQVGGGSTPQHF
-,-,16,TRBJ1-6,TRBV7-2,TGTGCCAGCAGCTTCGCACAGAACTCCTATAATTCACCCCTCCACTTT,CASSFAQNSYNSPLHF
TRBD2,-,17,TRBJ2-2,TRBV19,TGTGCCAGTAGTATAGTGGCTAGCGGGGGCCCCTACGGGGAGCTGTTTTTT,CASSIVASGGPYGELFF
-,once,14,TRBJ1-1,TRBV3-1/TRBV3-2,TGTGCCAGCAGCCGGGGCGACCATCTGACAGGAGCTTTCTTT,CASSRGDHLTGAFF
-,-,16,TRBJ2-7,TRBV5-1,TGCGCCAGCAGCTTGGCCTCTTTGTCCTTCGGGATCGCGCAGTACTTC,CASSLASLSFGIAQYF
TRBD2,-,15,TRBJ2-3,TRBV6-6,TGTGCCAGCGCAAACCGACTAGCGGGGGCGAGGACGCAGTATTTT,CASANRLAGARTQYF
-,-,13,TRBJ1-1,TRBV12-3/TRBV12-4,TGTGCCAGCAGTTTAAATCTACACACTGAAGCTTTCTTT,CASSLNLHTEAFF
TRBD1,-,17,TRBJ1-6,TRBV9,TGTGCCAGCAGCTTAGGGGGCCCCCGCTCCTATAATTCACCCCTCCACTTT,CASSLGGPRSYNSPLHF
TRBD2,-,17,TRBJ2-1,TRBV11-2,TGTGCCAGCAGCTCCGGGACTGGCGGGGGGCCGCACCGTGAGCAGTTCTTC,CASSSGTGGGPHREQFF
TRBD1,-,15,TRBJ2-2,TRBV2,TGTGCCAGCAGTGAAGAAAGGGGGCGGACCGGGGAGCTGTTTTTT,CASSEERGRTGELFF
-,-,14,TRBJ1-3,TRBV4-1,TGCGCCAGCAGCCCGGGGTATGGAGGAAACACCATATATTTT,CASSPGYGGNTIYF
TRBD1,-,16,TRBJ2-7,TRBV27,TGTGCCAGCAGTCCGACCCGAAACAGGGGGCAAAACGAGCAGTACTTC,CASSPTRNRGQNEQYF
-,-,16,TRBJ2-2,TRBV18,TGTGCCAGCTCACCCTGGAAACAGATGAACACCGGGGAGCTGTTTTTT,CASSPWKQMNTGELFF
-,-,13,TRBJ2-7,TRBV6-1,TGTGCCAGCAGTGAACCCCCAATCCAGGAGCAGTACTTC,CASSEPPIQEQYF
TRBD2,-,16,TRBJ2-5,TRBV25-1,TGTGCCAGCAGTGAATATTCGGGGGGGACTCAAGAGACCCAGTACTTC,CASSEYSGGTQETQYF
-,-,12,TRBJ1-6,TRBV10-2,TGCGCCAGCAGTGACCTGAATTCACCCCTCCACTTT,CASSDLNSPLHF
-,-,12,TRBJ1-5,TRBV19,TGTGCCAGTTGTGACAGAATGCAGCCCCAGCATTTT,CASCDRMQPQHF
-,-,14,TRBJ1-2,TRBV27,TGTGCCAGCAGTTTATCGACCCTGCAGGGTGGCTACACCTTC,CASSLSTLQGGYTF
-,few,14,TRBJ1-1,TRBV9,TGTGCCAGCAGCCCGGGGGGGGCGGGCACTGAAGCTTTCTTT,CASSPGGAGTEAFF
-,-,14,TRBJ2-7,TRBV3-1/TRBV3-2,TGTGCCAGCAGCTCCGACGACAGGACCTACGAGCAGTACTTC,CASSSDDRTYEQYF
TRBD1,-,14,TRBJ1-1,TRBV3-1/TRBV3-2,TGTGCCAGCAGCCAAGAATGGGGACAGACTGAAGCTTTCTTT,CASSQEWGQTEAFF
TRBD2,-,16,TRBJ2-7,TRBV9,TGTGCCAGCAGCCCCCAGCGGGGGGGCCTCTCCTACGAGCAGTACTTC,CASSPQRGGLSYEQYF
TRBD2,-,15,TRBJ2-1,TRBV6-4,TGTGCCAGCAGCGCTATAGCGGGGGGCTACAATGAGCAGTTCTTC,CASSAIAGGYNEQFF
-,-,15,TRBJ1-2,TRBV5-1,TGCGCCAGCAGCTTGCGGCCCGGGGGAGAAGGCGGCTACACCTTC,CASSLRPGGEGGYTF
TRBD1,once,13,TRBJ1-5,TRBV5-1,TGCGCCAGCAGCTTAAGGGGGCAGCAGCCCCAGCATTTT,CASSLRGQQPQHF
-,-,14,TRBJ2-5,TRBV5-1,TGCGCCAGCAGACGACTACTTCGTCAAGAGACCCAGTACTTC,CASRRLLRQETQYF
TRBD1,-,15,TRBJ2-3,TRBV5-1,TGCGCCAGCAGCCAGGGGGACCCCTTCACAGATACGCAGTATTTT,CASSQGDPFTDTQYF